The 30 T cell receptor beta chains below were found in one sample sequenced in a study of blood T cell repertoires in COVID-19. Method: immunoSEQ multiplex PCR; TCRdb's copy keeps in-frame clones and lacks some. Here the sample spans about 77,000 clones, 80% being singletons. The sequenced sample was peripheral blood. Receptor source: a woman aged 70-85 years with acute or convalescent COVID-19.

J is TRBJ1-5 and V is TRBV2; possibly TRBD1 for D (5 bases). V gave up 6 bases and J gave up 1 base, with 13 bases separating them. Per germline, CDR1 SNHLY and CDR2 FYNNEI. CDR3 length equals 15 residues. The CDR3 region has the DNA TGTGCCAGCAGCTCCGACAGTGGAAGCAATCAGCCCCAGCATTTT. Encoded protein: CASSSDSGSNQPQHF.

This clone was picked up one time. This chain links TRBV6-5 with TRBJ1-5, with D unclear. Germline V lookup: CDR1 MNHEY, CDR2 SVGAGI. The V end was cut by 0 bases, the J end by 5 bases, with 5 bases between. This CDR3 contains 13 residues. Here the CDR3 reads CASSYSPDQPQHF. CDR3 nucleotide sequence: TGTGCCAGCAGTTACTCGCCAGATCAGCCCCAGCATTTT.

This clone was seen a single time. The chain links TRBV4-1 to TRBJ1-1; 9 bases agree with TRBD1. The CDR3 consists of 16 residues. Losses at the gene ends were 2 bases for V and 4 bases for J; bases not matched to a gene: 8. Germline CDR1 MGHRA, CDR2 YSYEKL. The CDR3 is CASSQPQGATGTEAFF. CDR3 DNA sequence: TGCGCCAGCAGCCAACCACAGGGGGCGACCGGCACTGAAGCTTTCTTT.

The CDR3 sequence: CASSVTPGQGAYGYTF. CDR3 nucleotides: TGTGCCAGCAGCGTAACCCCTGGACAGGGGGCCTATGGCTACACCTTC. The chain links TRBV9 to TRBJ1-2, with 11 positions matching TRBD1. V gave up 1 base and J gave up 4 bases; unmatched junction bases: 6. CDR1 and CDR2 (germline): SGDLS, YYNGEE. The CDR3 is 16 residues long.

The rearrangement joins TRBV5-5 to TRBJ1-1; a possible D gene is TRBD1 (6 bases). The CDR3 has 14 residues. Germline V gene data show CDR1 as SGHKS and CDR2 as YYEKEE (reference sequence). The V gene lost 1 base and the J gene lost 7 bases, with 14 bases spanning the gap. The CDR3 here is CASSLWTAQHEAFF. For the CDR3, the DNA is TGTGCCAGCAGCTTGTGGACAGCACAACATGAAGCTTTCTTT.

The chain links TRBV5-1 to TRBJ1-1; D possibly corresponds to TRBD1 (6 bases). V was clipped by 4 bases and J by 2 bases, with 18 bases between them. This CDR3 has 16 amino acids. CDR1 and CDR2 (germline): SGHRS, YFSETQ. The CDR3 nucleotides read TGCGCCAGCAGCATGACAACCGGACAGATTAACACTGAAGCTTTCTTT. Residues: CASSMTTGQINTEAFF. Looking up the rest from reference TRBV5-1 and TRBJ1-1 gives the full variable domain: KAGVTQTPRYLIKTRGQQVTLSCSPISGHRSVSWYQQTPGQGLQFLFEYFSETQRNKGNFPGRFSGRQFSNSRSEMNVSTLELGDSALYLCASSMTTGQINTEAFFGQGTRLTVV.

This sequence joins TRBV29-1 and TRBJ1-2; 7 bases agree with TRBD1. J lost 1 base, V lost 6 bases, and 11 bases had no gene match. The CDR3 has 15 residues. CDR1 and CDR2 (germline): SQVTM, ANQGSEA. The CDR3 is CSVSEGAGVNYGYTF. The CDR3 bases are TGCAGCGTCTCGGAGGGGGCCGGGGTTAACTATGGCTACACCTTC.

This clone appeared a single time. V and J are TRBV2 and TRBJ1-2; tentatively, D is TRBD1 (5 bases). This CDR3 is built from 14 residues. Trimming left V 2 bases short and J 4 bases short, with 11 bases between. CDR1 and CDR2 (germline): SNHLY, FYNNEI. The CDR3 loop is CASSELGEGYGYTF. Written as DNA, the CDR3 is TGTGCCAGCAGTGAACTGGGGGAGGGCTATGGCTACACCTTC. Based on the CDR3 plus reference TRBV2 and TRBJ1-2, the full variable domain is EPEVTQTPSHQVTQMGQEVILRCVPISNHLYFYWYRQILGQKVEFLVSFYNNEISEKSEIFDDQFSVERPDGSNFTLKIRSTKLEDSAMYFCASSELGEGYGYTFGSGTRLTVV.

V usage is TRBV6-1 and J usage is TRBJ1-2; the match to TRBD1 covers 11 bases. Trimming took 6 bases from V and 6 from J; bases not matched to a gene: 12. Germline-derived CDR1 and CDR2 are MNHNS and SASEGT. This CDR3 has 16 amino acids. CDR3 region: CASREWTGGPPDGYTF. CDR3 in DNA: TGTGCCAGCAGGGAATGGACAGGGGGCCCACCGGATGGCTACACCTTC.

This chain joins TRBV5-6 and TRBJ1-5; possibly TRBD1 for D (6 bases). Trimming stripped 4 bases from V and 2 bases from J, with 19 bases between. The germline gives CDR1 SGHDT, CDR2 YYEEEE. This CDR3 spans 17 amino acids. The CDR3 coding sequence is TGTGCCAGCAGCGACTGGGGGGGGCTGGGTGGCAATCAGCCCCAGCATTTT. It encodes CASSDWGGLGGNQPQHF.

V gene TRBV24-1 combines with J gene TRBJ1-3; the match to TRBD1 covers 7 bases. The CDR3 extends over 21 amino acids. Unmatched junction bases numbered 21, after V lost 5 bases and J lost 0 bases. Germline V gives CDR1 KGHDR, CDR2 SFDVKD. The CDR3 coding sequence is TGTGCCACCAGTGTCCCCAGTAGGGGGCTCAATTCTTTCTGCTCTGGAAACACCATATATTTT. Translated: CATSVPSRGLNSFCSGNTIYF.

The rearrangement uses TRBV6-5 and TRBJ2-7; TRBD2 is a possible D gene (6 bases). CDR3 size: 13 residues. Germline-derived CDR1 and CDR2 are MNHEY and SVGAGI. V was clipped by 2 bases and J by 7 bases, with 12 bases between them. CDR3 protein: CASSYGPGGEQYF. The CDR3 DNA follows: TGTGCCAGCAGTTACGGGCCTGGAGGGGAGCAGTACTTC.

The rearrangement uses TRBV20-1 and TRBJ2-7; D possibly corresponds to TRBD2 (5 bases). The ends were cut back, 6 bases at V and 6 bases at J, with 12 bases in the middle. The CDR3 totals 11 residues. Germline V CDR1 and CDR2: DFQATT, SNEGSKA (reference sequence). The CDR3 sequence is CSAPRSGEQYF. DNA for the CDR3: TGCAGTGCCCCCCGGAGCGGCGAGCAGTACTTC.

In nucleotides, the CDR3 is TGTGCCAGCAGATTTTCCGGGACATCGAAGGGCTACACCTTC. This gives the protein CASRFSGTSKGYTF. The chain combines TRBV3-1 (or the pseudogene TRBV3-2) with TRBJ1-2, with TRBD1 as a possible D gene (6 bases). The V gene's germline CDR1 is LGHDT and CDR2 YNNKEL (reference sequence). CDR3 length: 14 amino acids. The V end was cut by 6 bases, the J end by 8 bases, with 19 bases between.

V usage is TRBV24-1 and J usage is TRBJ2-3; D is possibly TRBD2 (6 bases). The CDR3 spans 16 residues. V was pared by 5 bases and J by 0 bases, with 14 bases between. Per germline, CDR1 KGHDR and CDR2 SFDVKD. In DNA, the CDR3 is TGTGCCACCAGTGCCATCCGCGGGGATAGCACAGATACGCAGTATTTT. Encoded protein: CATSAIRGDSTDTQYF.

This clone appeared a few times. The chain uses TRBV19 and TRBJ1-5; no reliable D call. The ends were cut back, 7 bases at V and 4 bases at J, with 17 bases in the middle. This CDR3 has 15 residues. Germline assignment: CDR1 LNHDA and CDR2 SQIVND (reference sequence). As DNA, the CDR3 is TGTGCCAGTACCCTGAACGACGCGGGAAATCAGCCCCAGCATTTT. Translated, it gives CASTLNDAGNQPQHF.

For the CDR3, the DNA is TGCAGCGTTGTTGCGGGGACAGATACGCAGTATTTT. It yields the protein CSVVAGTDTQYF. This chain joins TRBV29-1 and TRBJ2-3, with D tentatively TRBD2 (6 bases). Germline CDR1 and CDR2: SQVTM and ANQGSEA. The V gene lost 4 bases and the J gene lost 3 bases, with 8 bases spanning the gap. The CDR3 extends over 12 amino acids.

V is TRBV7-9 and J is TRBJ2-7; no reliable D call. Trimming took off 4 bases at V and 2 bases at J, with 9 bases between the two ends. Germline V gives CDR1 SEHNR, CDR2 FQNEAQ (reference sequence). The CDR3 is made up of 13 amino acids. The CDR3 region has the DNA TGTGCCAGCAGCTCCCCGGTAGCCTACGAGCAGTACTTC. Translation: CASSSPVAYEQYF.

This chain uses TRBV4-1 with TRBJ1-4; no reliable D call. Trimming removed 2 bases from V and 7 bases from J, with 5 bases in between. This CDR3 has 12 residues. Germline V gene sequence: CDR1 MGHRA, CDR2 YSYEKL. This CDR3 is CASSQSGEKLFF. DNA for the CDR3: TGCGCCAGCAGCCAATCGGGTGAAAAACTGTTTTTT.

The chain links TRBV4-2 to TRBJ1-2; TRBD1 might be the D (5 bases). Germline V gene data show CDR1 as LGHNA and CDR2 as YNFKEQ. V shed 4 bases and J shed 8 bases, with 20 bases lying between them. This CDR3 has 15 residues. CDR3 residues: CASSPEAQGEGGYTF. The CDR3 DNA sequence: TGTGCCAGCAGCCCAGAGGCCCAAGGGGAGGGGGGCTACACCTTC.

The chain employs TRBV18 and TRBJ2-2, with D maybe TRBD1 (6 bases). The CDR3 sequence is 16 residues long. From germline, CDR1 is KGHSH and CDR2 LQKENI. The V end lost 3 bases, the J end lost 1 base, and 12 bases lay between the germline ends. CDR3 DNA sequence: TGTGCCAGCTCACCTCGACAGGTTCAGAACACCGGGGAGCTGTTTTTT. The encoded protein is CASSPRQVQNTGELFF.

J is TRBJ2-1 and V is TRBV11-3, with 8 bases aligning to TRBD1. The J segment lost 8 bases and the V segment lost 5 bases, leaving 14 bases of the junction unmatched. Germline V lookup: CDR1 SGHNT, CDR2 YENEEA. This CDR3 spans 16 amino acids. CDR3 bases: TGTGCCAGCAGCCACTCCGGGACAGGAGGGGGTGATGAGCAGTTCTTC. It specifies CASSHSGTGGGDEQFF.

The chain carries TRBV19 and TRBJ2-2; possible D gene TRBD1, 5 bases. Germline V gives CDR1 LNHDA, CDR2 SQIVND (reference sequence). This CDR3 has 13 amino acids. Trimming shortened V by 8 bases and J by 1 base, and 8 bases separated the two germline ends. The CDR3 reads CASGQQNTGELFF. The CDR3 DNA reads as TGTGCCAGTGGACAACAGAACACCGGGGAGCTGTTTTTT.

The gene calls are TRBV5-1 and TRBJ2-1; TRBD1 matches at 7 bases. Per the germline V gene, CDR1 is SGHRS and CDR2 is YFSETQ. The CDR3 consists of 15 residues. The junction had 9 bases not matched to a gene; V was cut back by 2 bases and J by 7 bases. The CDR3 here is CASSFEGGSGNEQFF. The CDR3 DNA sequence: TGCGCCAGCAGCTTTGAAGGGGGCAGTGGAAATGAGCAGTTCTTC.

The J gene is TRBJ2-1, the V gene TRBV6-6; D not certain. The CDR3 has 16 residues. Trimming stripped 6 bases from V and 1 base from J, with 16 bases between. From germline, CDR1 is MNHNY and CDR2 SVGAGI (reference sequence). The CDR3 coding sequence is TGTGCCAGCAGAACAGTCTCTTCTAATTCCTACAATGAGCAGTTCTTC. It yields the protein CASRTVSSNSYNEQFF.

The sample holds a few counts of this clone. The chain recombines TRBV11-2 with TRBJ2-1; D unresolved. CDR1 is SGHAT and CDR2 is FQNNGV in the germline V gene. Trimming removed 5 bases from V and 5 bases from J, with 7 bases in between. The CDR3 has 12 amino acids. In DNA form, the CDR3 reads TGTGCCAGCAGCCTACGGGACAATGAGCAGTTCTTC. It encodes CASSLRDNEQFF.

The chain uses TRBV2 and TRBJ1-3, with TRBD1 as a possible D gene (5 bases). V lost 4 bases and J lost 3, with 19 bases in between. Per germline, CDR1 SNHLY and CDR2 FYNNEI. CDR3 length equals 17 residues. The CDR3 sequence is CASSVGAQGFRGNTIYF. DNA of the CDR3: TGTGCCAGCAGTGTTGGGGCTCAGGGATTCCGTGGAAACACCATATATTTT.

The chain combines TRBV7-9 with TRBJ2-1; 7 nucleotides align to TRBD1. Germline trimming cut 4 bases from V and 8 bases from J; bases unmatched to any gene: 8. Germline V lookup: CDR1 SEHNR, CDR2 FQNEAQ (reference sequence). CDR3 length equals 14 residues. The DNA for the CDR3 is TGTGCCAGCAGCTATCAGACAGGGAGCGATGAGCAGTTCTTC. It encodes CASSYQTGSDEQFF.

In nucleotides, the CDR3 is TGTGCCAGCAGCTTAAATCGGGGTGAAAAACTGTTTTTT. Translation: CASSLNRGEKLFF. This sequence joins TRBV7-8 and TRBJ1-4; D not resolved. The V gene's germline CDR1 is SGHVS and CDR2 FQNEAQ. V was shortened by 2 bases and J by 7 bases, with 8 bases between the two germline ends. CDR3 size: 13 residues.

The chain is built from TRBV29-1 and TRBJ2-2, with D possibly matching TRBD2 (6 bases). V lost 3 bases to trimming and J lost 6 bases, with 8 bases between them. Germline V gene lookup returns CDR1 SQVTM and CDR2 ANQGSEA. CDR3 length equals 12 residues. Here the CDR3 reads CSVEEGPGELFF. In DNA form, the CDR3 reads TGCAGCGTTGAGGAGGGGCCCGGGGAGCTGTTTTTT.